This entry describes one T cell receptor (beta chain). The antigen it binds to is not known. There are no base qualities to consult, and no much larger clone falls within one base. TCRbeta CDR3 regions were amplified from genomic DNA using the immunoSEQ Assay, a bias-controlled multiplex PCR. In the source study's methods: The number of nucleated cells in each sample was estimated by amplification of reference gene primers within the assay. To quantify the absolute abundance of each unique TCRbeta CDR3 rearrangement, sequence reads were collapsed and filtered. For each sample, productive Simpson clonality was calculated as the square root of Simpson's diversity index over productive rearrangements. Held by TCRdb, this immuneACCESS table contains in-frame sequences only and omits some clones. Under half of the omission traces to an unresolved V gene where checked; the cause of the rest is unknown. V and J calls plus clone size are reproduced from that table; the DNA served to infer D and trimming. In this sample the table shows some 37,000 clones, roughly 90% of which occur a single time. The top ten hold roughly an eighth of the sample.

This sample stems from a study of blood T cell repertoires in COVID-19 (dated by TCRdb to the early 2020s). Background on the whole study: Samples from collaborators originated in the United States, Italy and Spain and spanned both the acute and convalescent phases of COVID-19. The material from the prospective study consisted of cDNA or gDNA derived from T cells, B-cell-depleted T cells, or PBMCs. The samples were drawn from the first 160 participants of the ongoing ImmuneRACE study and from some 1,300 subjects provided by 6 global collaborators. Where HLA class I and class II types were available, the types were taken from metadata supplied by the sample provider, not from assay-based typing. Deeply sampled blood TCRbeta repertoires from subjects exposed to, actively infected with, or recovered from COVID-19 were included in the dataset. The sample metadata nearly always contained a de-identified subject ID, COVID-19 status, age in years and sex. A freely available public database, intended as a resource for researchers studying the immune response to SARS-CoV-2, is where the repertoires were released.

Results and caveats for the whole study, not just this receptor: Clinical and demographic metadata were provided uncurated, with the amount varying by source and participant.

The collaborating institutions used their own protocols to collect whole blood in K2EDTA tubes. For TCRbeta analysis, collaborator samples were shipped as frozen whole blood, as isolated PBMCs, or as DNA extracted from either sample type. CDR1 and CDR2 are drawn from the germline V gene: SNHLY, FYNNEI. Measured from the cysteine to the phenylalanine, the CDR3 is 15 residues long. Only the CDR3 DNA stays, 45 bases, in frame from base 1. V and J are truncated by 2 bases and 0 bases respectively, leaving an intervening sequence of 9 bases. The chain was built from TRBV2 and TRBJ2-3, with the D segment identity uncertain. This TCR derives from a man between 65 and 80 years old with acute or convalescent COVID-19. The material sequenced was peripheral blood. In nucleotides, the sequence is TGTGCCAGCAGTGAAAGCCTTACGAGCACAGATACGCAGTATTTT. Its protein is CASSESLTSTDTQYF.